A selection of T cell receptor beta chains follows, all from one sample in a study of blood T cell repertoires in COVID-19. TCRdb's table, derived via immunoSEQ multiplex PCR, lists solely in-frame clones and lacks some. The sample has tens of thousands of clones, about 92% seen once. Sequences were obtained from peripheral blood. The receptor set was obtained from a man aged 45-60 years with acute or convalescent COVID-19. Both conserved end residues are part of each CDR3. The order of the fields is D gene, CDR3 length, V gene, CDR3 protein. The D gene is left open where the match is weak.

D: NA
length: 12
V: TRBV11-2
CDR3: CASRAESGGYTF

D: TRBD1
length: 14
V: TRBV30
CDR3: CAWSRGQDNSPLHF

D: NA
length: 15
V: TRBV2
CDR3: CASSEARGSAGELFF

D: NA
length: 15
V: TRBV18
CDR3: CASSPGVTGLYEQYF

D: NA
length: 14
V: TRBV5-4
CDR3: CASSLDGGNSPLHF

D: TRBD1
length: 16
V: TRBV27
CDR3: CASSYRGQFSYNEQFF

D: TRBD2
length: 15
V: TRBV11-2
CDR3: CASSASGRPTDTQYF

D: NA
length: 13
V: TRBV11-3
CDR3: CASSLGLEETQYF

D: TRBD1
length: 17
V: TRBV4-1
CDR3: CASSRYDGTGGQETQYF

D: TRBD2
length: 17
V: TRBV7-8
CDR3: CASSLDEGGPRMDEQFF

D: TRBD1
length: 18
V: TRBV28
CDR3: CASSLTGQGASGANVLTF

D: TRBD1
length: 15
V: TRBV7-9
CDR3: CASSWETGAGEKLFF

D: NA
length: 11
V: TRBV20-1
CDR3: CSARDGREQYF

D: TRBD2
length: 13
V: TRBV12-3/TRBV12-4
CDR3: CASSGLAVNEQFF

D: TRBD1
length: 15
V: TRBV5-5
CDR3: CASSPGTGVYNEQFF

D: NA
length: 15
V: TRBV7-9
CDR3: CASSLWLGAKETQYF

D: TRBD2
length: 13
V: TRBV6-5
CDR3: CAASGLASYEQFF

D: NA
length: 18
V: TRBV4-3
CDR3: CASSQDAFDSSSTDTQYF

D: TRBD1
length: 13
V: TRBV2
CDR3: CASFRDRGDEQYF

D: NA
length: 16
V: TRBV7-9
CDR3: CASSLSPIRVGDEQYF

D: NA
length: 14
V: TRBV19
CDR3: CASRGAGETQPQHF

D: TRBD2
length: 13
V: TRBV4-1
CDR3: CASSHPAGDEQYF

D: NA
length: 14
V: TRBV28
CDR3: CASLTGSRTDTQYF

D: TRBD2
length: 16
V: TRBV27
CDR3: CASSFLRTRSLDTQYF

D: TRBD1
length: 13
V: TRBV13
CDR3: CASSWGTVETQYF

D: TRBD1
length: 13
V: TRBV27
CDR3: CASSFHQGATQYF

D: NA
length: 17
V: TRBV4-1
CDR3: CASSQAHRDTFYYEQYF

D: TRBD2
length: 15
V: TRBV7-9
CDR3: CASSRLAGEAGELFF

D: TRBD1
length: 15
V: TRBV7-8
CDR3: CASSPGDRGQETQYF

D: NA
length: 18
V: TRBV4-3
CDR3: CASSQELRTSVRTDTQYF

D: NA
length: 16
V: TRBV19
CDR3: CASSIGGGGRNQPQHF

D: NA
length: 12
V: TRBV19
CDR3: CASRGTYNEQFF

D: NA
length: 14
V: TRBV27
CDR3: CASSPQGGSETQYF